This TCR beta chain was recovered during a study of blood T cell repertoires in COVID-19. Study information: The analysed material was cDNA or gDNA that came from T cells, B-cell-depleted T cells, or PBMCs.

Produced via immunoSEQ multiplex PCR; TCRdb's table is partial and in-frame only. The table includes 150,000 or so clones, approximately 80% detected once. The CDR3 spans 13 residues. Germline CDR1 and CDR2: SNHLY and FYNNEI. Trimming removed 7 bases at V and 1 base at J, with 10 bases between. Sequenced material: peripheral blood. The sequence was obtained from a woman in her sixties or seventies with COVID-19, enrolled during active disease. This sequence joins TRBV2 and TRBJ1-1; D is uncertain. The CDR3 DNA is TGTGCCAGCAACTTGCTCGGGAACACTGAAGCTTTCTTT. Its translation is CASNLLGNTEAFF.